Below, 21 T cell receptor beta chains from the same sample are listed, as sequenced in a study of beta chain features in type 1 diabetes. These receptors lack a known antigen. Expressed TCRB transcripts were sequenced, since all the RNA that had been isolated was reverse transcribed. Repertoires were generated with immunoSEQ multiplex PCR, while TCRdb's copy carries only in-frame clones and drops some. The sample records 500,000 to 650,000 clones, around 11% being singletons. Study results and caveats: TCRB CDR3 length was moderately but significantly reduced in all four CD4+ subsets of Type 1 diabetes patients.

Sequenced input: naive CD4+ T cells from blood. The receptors originated from a man aged 25 to 45 with type 1 diabetes.

This clone was detected once. CDR3 in DNA: TGCGCCAGCAGCTCCCGGACAGGGGGCATGGACTATGGCTACACCTTC. This translates into CASSSRTGGMDYGYTF. The gene calls are TRBV5-1 and TRBJ1-2, with 11 bases that match TRBD1. Germline trimming cut 3 bases from V and 3 bases from J; bases unmatched to any gene: 7. Germline lookup yields CDR1 SGHRS and CDR2 YFSETQ. This CDR3 is built from 16 residues.

The chain joins TRBV11-2 to TRBJ2-2; D assignment may be TRBD1 or TRBD2 (5 bases each). Germline V gene lookup returns CDR1 SGHAT and CDR2 FQNNGV. CDR3 length equals 15 residues. V was cut by 3 bases and J by 4 bases, with 12 bases left in between. CDR3 protein: CASSFGAGLTGELFF. In DNA, the CDR3 is TGTGCCAGCAGCTTCGGGGCAGGGCTCACCGGGGAGCTGTTTTTT.

The chain joins TRBV6-4 to TRBJ2-1; 8 nucleotides agree with TRBD2. V shed 2 bases, J shed 4 bases, and the junction held 10 bases outside the gene matches. The CDR3 has 17 amino acids. Germline CDR1 and CDR2: MRHNA and SNTAGT. The CDR3 loop is CASSDQPLAGNYNEQFF. The CDR3 DNA reads TGTGCCAGCAGTGACCAACCATTAGCGGGGAATTACAATGAGCAGTTCTTC.

CDR3 sequence (DNA): TGTGCCAGCAGCCTAACAGGGCGCCAAGAGACCCAGTACTTC. Residues: CASSLTGRQETQYF. The V gene is TRBV28, the J gene TRBJ2-5, with a weak D call TRBD1 (6 bases). Germline assignment: CDR1 MDHEN and CDR2 SYDVKM. Trimming removed 6 bases at V and 1 base at J, with 12 bases between. This CDR3 spans 14 amino acids.

The chain joins TRBV7-6 to TRBJ2-7, with 13 nucleotides matching TRBD2. The CDR3 totals 16 residues. V shed 5 bases and J 0 bases; nucleotides not matched to a gene: 4. Germline V gene lookup returns CDR1 SGHVS and CDR2 FNYEAQ. As DNA, the CDR3 is TGTGCCAGCAGCCCACGGACTAGCGGGGGCTCCTACGAGCAGTACTTC. Translation gives CASSPRTSGGSYEQYF.

This clone occurred a few times. The chain joins TRBV27 to TRBJ2-6; possible D gene TRBD2, 7 bases. Trimming pared 5 bases from V and 4 bases from J, leaving 15 bases between. CDR3 length: 16 residues. Germline V gives CDR1 MNHEY, CDR2 SMNVEV (reference sequence). CDR3 in DNA: TGTGCCAGCAGTCCCTATGGGGGGGCAGGGGCCAACGTCCTGACTTTC. Its protein is CASSPYGGAGANVLTF.

CDR3 nucleotide sequence: TGCGCCAGCAATCACAGGGGAAGCTCCTATAATTCACCCCTCCACTTT. Residues: CASNHRGSSYNSPLHF. This chain connects TRBV4-3 to TRBJ1-6, with 7 bases that match TRBD1. The trim removed 7 bases at V and 0 bases at J, leaving 6 bases unmatched. The CDR3 loop spans 16 amino acids. Looked up from germline, CDR1 is LGHNA and CDR2 is YSLEER.

This chain joins TRBV11-3 and TRBJ2-1; 7 nucleotides agree with TRBD1. This CDR3 has 14 residues. J was trimmed by 8 bases and V by 5 bases; bases with no gene match: 9. The germline V gene encodes CDR1 SGHNT and CDR2 YENEEA. CDR3 in amino acids: CASSPGTERDEQFF. The CDR3 nucleotides are TGTGCCAGCAGCCCCGGGACAGAGCGCGATGAGCAGTTCTTC. Together with reference TRBV11-3 and TRBJ2-1, the CDR3 gives the full variable domain: EAGVVQSPRYKIIEKKQPVAFWCNPISGHNTLYWYLQNLGQGPELLIRYENEEAVDDSQLPKDRFSAERLKGVDSTLKIQPAELGDSAVYLCASSPGTERDEQFFGPGTRLTVL.

The chain combines TRBV7-9 with TRBJ1-1, with D possibly matching TRBD1 (6 bases). Germline CDR1 reads SEHNR; CDR2 reads FQNEAQ (reference sequence). Trimming pared 2 bases from V and 1 base from J, leaving 11 bases between. This CDR3 is 15 amino acids long. CDR3 coding DNA: TGTGCCAGCAGCTTATGGCAGGGGACGAACACTGAAGCTTTCTTT. It yields the protein CASSLWQGTNTEAFF.

The sample holds a few counts of this clone. This rearrangement joins TRBV6-5 to TRBJ1-4; the match to TRBD1 covers 7 bases. The CDR3 loop spans 14 amino acids. Looked up from germline, CDR1 is MNHEY and CDR2 is SVGAGI. The trim removed 6 bases at V and 7 bases at J, leaving 8 bases unmatched. For the CDR3, the DNA is TGTGCCAGCAGACCACAGGGGATTGTTGAAAAACTGTTTTTT. This gives the protein CASRPQGIVEKLFF.

This clone appeared a few times. The chain uses TRBV18 and TRBJ2-3, with 10 bases that match TRBD1. The CDR3 is made up of 15 amino acids. Germline values: CDR1 KGHSH, CDR2 LQKENI. J gave up 6 bases and V 2 bases, and 5 bases lay outside the gene matches. CDR3: CASSPGTGDQDTQYF. CDR3 bases: TGTGCCAGCTCACCAGGGACAGGGGACCAGGATACGCAGTATTTT.

There are a few counts of this clone. The rearrangement links TRBV19 to TRBJ1-2; TRBD1 might be the D (5 bases). V lost 5 bases and J 0 bases, leaving 13 bases between the germline ends. This CDR3 has 15 amino acids. The germline CDR1 and CDR2 sequences are LNHDA and SQIVND (reference sequence). DNA for the CDR3: TGTGCCAGTAGTGACAGCGCCCCGGCTAACTATGGCTACACCTTC. Encoded protein: CASSDSAPANYGYTF.

This chain uses TRBV7-9 with TRBJ1-4; the match to TRBD1 covers 7 bases. CDR3 length: 14 amino acids. J lost 3 bases, V lost 3 bases, and 1 base had no gene match. CDR1 SEHNR and CDR2 FQNEAQ come from the germline V gene (reference sequence). The CDR3 bases are TGTGCCAGCAGCTTCGGGACAGCTAATGAAAAACTGTTTTTT. Its translation is CASSFGTANEKLFF.

This chain links TRBV27 with TRBJ1-6; D remains unclear. From germline, CDR1 is MNHEY and CDR2 SMNVEV (reference sequence). The V gene lost 7 bases and the J gene lost 13 bases, with 8 bases spanning the gap. The CDR3 length is 10 residues. The CDR3 DNA follows: TGTGCCAGCACCCCTTCCCCCCTCCACTTT. This sequence encodes CASTPSPLHF.

This chain links TRBV2 with TRBJ2-4; perhaps D is TRBD1 or TRBD2 (5 bases each). This CDR3 comprises 15 residues. Trimming shortened V by 6 bases and J by 5 bases, and 17 bases separated the two germline ends. Germline CDR1 reads SNHLY; CDR2 reads FYNNEI. The chain's CDR3 is CASSRMRGDENIQYF. CDR3 nucleotides: TGTGCCAGCAGCCGAATGAGAGGGGATGAAAACATTCAGTACTTC.

This chain links TRBV11-2 with TRBJ2-3; possibly TRBD1 for D (6 bases). Germline V lookup: CDR1 SGHAT, CDR2 FQNNGV. The ends were cut back, 6 bases at V and 0 bases at J, with 13 bases in the middle. CDR3 length: 15 amino acids. The CDR3 loop reads CASSTGSSSTDTQYF. CDR3 nucleotides: TGTGCCAGCAGTACAGGGTCCTCTAGCACAGATACGCAGTATTTT.

The CDR3, as DNA: TGTGCCAGCTCACTTCTACAGGGGGCCCAGGGGAGTCAGCCCCAGCATTTT. Protein product: CASSLLQGAQGSQPQHF. The V gene is TRBV18, the J gene TRBJ1-5, with 9 bases fitting TRBD1. CDR3 length: 17 residues. CDR1 KGHSH and CDR2 LQKENI come from the germline V gene. V was clipped by 4 bases and J by 6 bases; unmatched bases: 13.

V usage is TRBV18 and J usage is TRBJ1-2; 9 bases map to TRBD1. The germline V gene has CDR1 KGHSH and CDR2 LQKENI. The V gene end was trimmed by 5 bases and the J gene end by 8 bases; junction bases not matched to a gene: 6. The CDR3 has 13 amino acids. The CDR3 reads CASSAQGAEGYTF. The DNA of the CDR3 is TGTGCCAGCTCAGCACAGGGGGCCGAAGGCTACACCTTC.

This chain connects TRBV5-6 to TRBJ2-3; 8 bases match TRBD2. Germline V CDR1 and CDR2: SGHDT, YYEEEE. The CDR3 runs to 17 residues. The trim removed 3 bases at V and 5 bases at J, leaving 14 bases unmatched. The CDR3 DNA reads TGTGCCAGCAGCTCAATTAGCGGGGAAACCCGGGGAGATACGCAGTATTTT. Translating gives CASSSISGETRGDTQYF.

This sequence joins TRBV6-5 and TRBJ2-1; no clear D. This CDR3 has 11 amino acids. The V and J ends lost 5 bases and 12 bases respectively, with 11 bases between them. Germline CDR1 MNHEY, CDR2 SVGAGI. CDR3 residues: CASSGVYGQFF. The DNA for the CDR3 is TGTGCCAGCAGTGGGGTTTACGGGCAGTTCTTC.

This clone was counted a few times. This chain links TRBV7-2 with TRBJ2-6; D gene unclear. CDR1 is SGHTA and CDR2 is FQGNSA in the germline V gene. This CDR3 is built from 16 residues. V was clipped by 2 bases and J by 0 bases, with 8 bases between them. The CDR3 DNA follows: TGTGCCAGCAGCTTACTTCCGGGCTCTGGGGCCAACGTCCTGACTTTC. It yields the protein CASSLLPGSGANVLTF.